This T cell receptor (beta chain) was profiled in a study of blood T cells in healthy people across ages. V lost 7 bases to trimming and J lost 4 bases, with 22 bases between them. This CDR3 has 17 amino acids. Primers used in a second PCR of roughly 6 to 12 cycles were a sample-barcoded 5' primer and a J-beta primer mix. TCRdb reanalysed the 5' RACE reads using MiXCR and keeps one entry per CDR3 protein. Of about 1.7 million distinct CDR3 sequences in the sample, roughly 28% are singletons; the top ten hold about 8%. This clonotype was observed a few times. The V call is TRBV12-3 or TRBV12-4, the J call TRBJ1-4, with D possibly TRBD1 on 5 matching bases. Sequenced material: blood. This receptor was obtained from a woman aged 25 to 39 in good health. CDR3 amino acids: CASTPGKGLNHNEKLFF. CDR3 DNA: TGTGCCAGCACCCCAGGGAAGGGCCTCAATCATAATGAAAAACTGTTTTTT.